This T cell receptor (beta chain) was retrieved from a study of blood T cell repertoires in COVID-19. Looking at the study overall: Spain, Italy and the United States supplied samples that represented acute and convalescent COVID-19. PBMCs, B-cell-depleted T cells, or T cells were the source of the cDNA or gDNA that made up the material.

During active infection, Seattle patients enrolled and were then monitored through disease. Source study methods: Nucleated cell counts were estimated from reference gene primer amplification. Repertoires were generated with immunoSEQ multiplex PCR, while TCRdb's copy carries only in-frame clones and drops some. That table gives V, J and clone size, and the DNA gave D and trimming. The sample records 45,000 or so clones, 80% to 90% being singletons. Sequenced sample: peripheral blood. The receptor comes from a woman of 80 years or more with COVID-19, enrolled during active disease.

The CDR3 loop is CASSPGPPGAEAFF. In DNA, the CDR3 is TGTGCCAGCAGCCCGGGACCCCCAGGGGCTGAAGCTTTCTTT. This chain uses TRBV7-2 with TRBJ1-1; a possible D gene is TRBD1 (6 bases). V dropped 5 bases and J dropped 6 bases, with 16 bases sitting between them. Germline lookup yields CDR1 SGHTA and CDR2 FQGNSA. The CDR3 covers 14 residues.